This TCR beta chain was obtained from a study of blood T cell repertoires in COVID-19. On the study more broadly: T cells, B-cell-depleted T cells, or PBMCs supplied cDNA or gDNA.

The method was immunoSEQ multiplex PCR; TCRdb's version includes in-frame clones alone and lacks a portion of them. The sample holds 150,000 or so clones, approximately 85% seen once. Germline-derived CDR1 and CDR2 are SNHLY and FYNNEI. This CDR3 spans 15 amino acids. The ends were cut back, 4 bases at V and 0 bases at J, with 13 bases in the middle. The sequencing input was peripheral blood. This TCR was recovered from a man aged 60 to 75 who had recovered from COVID-19. The chain links TRBV2 to TRBJ2-7, with D unresolved. The CDR3 sequence is CASSGEVGFSYEQYF. In DNA form, the CDR3 reads TGTGCCAGCAGTGGAGAGGTTGGGTTCTCCTACGAGCAGTACTTC.